This T cell receptor (beta chain) is from a study of OX40 agonist ivuxolimab in advanced cancers. Study-wide background: Three patients, one with hepatocellular carcinoma and two with cutaneous melanoma, achieved partial responses. Study-level results: Partial responders treated at 0.1-3.0 mg/kg exhibited clonal expansion among the lowest measured.

Looked up from germline, CDR1 is SGHTA and CDR2 is FQGTGA. The V end was cut by 4 bases, the J end by 2 bases, with 13 bases between. The CDR3 sequence is 15 residues long. Only in-frame clones appear in the TCRdb table, and some are missing; sequencing was by immunoSEQ multiplex PCR. Among tens of thousands of clones listed, 80% to 90% were seen once. This clone turned up a few times. Its antigen is undetermined. The material sequenced was CD4+ or CD8+ T cells sorted from blood, taken in a trial of the OX40 agonist ivuxolimab. The genes are TRBV7-3 and TRBJ2-3; no firm D call. The sequence was collected from an adult with an advanced solid tumor such as melanoma, head and neck, liver or kidney cancer. CDR3: CASSSSTSYTDTQYF. In DNA, the CDR3 is TGTGCCAGCAGCTCCTCGACATCCTACACAGATACGCAGTATTTT.